The rows below give T cell receptor beta chains drawn from one sample of a study of blood T cell repertoires in COVID-19. Here immunoSEQ multiplex PCR was the method, and the copy in TCRdb shows in-frame clones only, minus some. The sample has roughly 280,000 clones; approximately 90% are singletons. Sequencing was done on a sample of PBMCs or T cells enriched from blood (not recorded which). All receptors come from a woman in her fifties or sixties who had recovered from COVID-19. CDR3s include the opening cysteine and the closing phenylalanine or tryptophan. The D gene is left open where the match is weak. Expanded clones are given a class, and other clones once, few, many or no size at all.

d_gene: -
v_gene: TRBV28
j_gene: TRBJ1-3
abundance: -
CDR3nt: TGTGCCAGCAGTTCCGACGCGCGAGGATTTGTTGTCGGAAACACCATATATTTT
CDR3aa: CASSSDARGFVVGNTIYF

d_gene: -
v_gene: TRBV7-2
j_gene: TRBJ2-1
abundance: -
CDR3nt: TGTGCCAGCAGCTTAGCCGCGGGAAGAGCCTACAATGAGCAGTTCTTC
CDR3aa: CASSLAAGRAYNEQFF

d_gene: TRBD1
v_gene: TRBV6-2/TRBV6-3
j_gene: TRBJ1-5
abundance: -
CDR3nt: TGTGCCAGCAGTTTAACGGGACAGAGGCAGCCCCAGCATTTT
CDR3aa: CASSLTGQRQPQHF

d_gene: TRBD1
v_gene: TRBV27
j_gene: TRBJ1-1
abundance: -
CDR3nt: TGTGCCAGCAGGTACATGACAGGGACCGGAGACACTGAAGCTTTCTTT
CDR3aa: CASRYMTGTGDTEAFF

d_gene: -
v_gene: TRBV27
j_gene: TRBJ2-7
abundance: -
CDR3nt: TGTGCCAGCAGGGTTAGGAGGGAGGCCTACGAGCAGTACTTC
CDR3aa: CASRVRREAYEQYF

d_gene: -
v_gene: TRBV6-5
j_gene: TRBJ1-1
abundance: -
CDR3nt: TGTGCCAGCAGGACTCTTGATAGTGGGAACACTGAAGCTTTCTTT
CDR3aa: CASRTLDSGNTEAFF

d_gene: -
v_gene: TRBV30
j_gene: TRBJ2-1
abundance: -
CDR3nt: TGTGCCTGGGAGTCCGGGAGCTCCTACAATGAGCAGTTCTTC
CDR3aa: CAWESGSSYNEQFF

d_gene: -
v_gene: TRBV5-5
j_gene: TRBJ2-7
abundance: -
CDR3nt: TGTGCCAGCAGCCCTACCACTAGCAGGAACGAGCAGTACTTC
CDR3aa: CASSPTTSRNEQYF

d_gene: TRBD1
v_gene: TRBV29-1
j_gene: TRBJ2-7
abundance: -
CDR3nt: TGCAGCGCGGAGGGGACAGGGGGCTACGAGCAGTACTTC
CDR3aa: CSAEGTGGYEQYF

d_gene: -
v_gene: TRBV24-1
j_gene: TRBJ1-5
abundance: -
CDR3nt: TGTGCCACCAGTGACTCATCAGGGTTTAGCAATCAGCCCCAGCATTTT
CDR3aa: CATSDSSGFSNQPQHF

d_gene: -
v_gene: TRBV5-1
j_gene: TRBJ1-1
abundance: many
CDR3nt: TGCGCCAGCAGCCGGATACAGGGCAGTACTGAAGCTTTCTTT
CDR3aa: CASSRIQGSTEAFF

d_gene: -
v_gene: TRBV20-1
j_gene: TRBJ2-7
abundance: -
CDR3nt: TGCAGTGTGAGGGAGGACGAGCAGTACTTC
CDR3aa: CSVREDEQYF

d_gene: -
v_gene: TRBV18
j_gene: TRBJ2-1
abundance: once
CDR3nt: TGTGCCAGCTCAATAGCGGATAGCTCCTACAATGAGCAGTTCTTC
CDR3aa: CASSIADSSYNEQFF

d_gene: -
v_gene: TRBV30
j_gene: TRBJ1-5
abundance: -
CDR3nt: TGTGCCTGGAGTATGGGGGGGCATAGCAATCAGCCCCAGCATTTT
CDR3aa: CAWSMGGHSNQPQHF

d_gene: -
v_gene: TRBV15
j_gene: TRBJ1-5
abundance: -
CDR3nt: TGTGCCACCAAGGCGGGAGGTCAGCCCCAGCATTTT
CDR3aa: CATKAGGQPQHF

d_gene: -
v_gene: TRBV30
j_gene: TRBJ1-1
abundance: -
CDR3nt: TGTGCCTGGAGGGGGGGGACTGAAGCTTTCTTT
CDR3aa: CAWRGGTEAFF

d_gene: -
v_gene: TRBV15
j_gene: TRBJ2-7
abundance: -
CDR3nt: TGTGCCACCAGCAGAGATCCCGGGGAGACGAGGAACGAGCAGTACTTC
CDR3aa: CATSRDPGETRNEQYF

d_gene: -
v_gene: TRBV28
j_gene: TRBJ1-5
abundance: -
CDR3nt: TGTGCCAGCAGCCAACCGGGGGGGGCGGATCAGCCCCAGCATTTT
CDR3aa: CASSQPGGADQPQHF

d_gene: TRBD2
v_gene: TRBV9
j_gene: TRBJ2-3
abundance: -
CDR3nt: TGTGCCAGCAGCGTTTCCGCTAGCGGGAGATTCTTGTCAGATACGCAGTATTTT
CDR3aa: CASSVSASGRFLSDTQYF

d_gene: -
v_gene: TRBV7-8
j_gene: TRBJ1-6
abundance: few
CDR3nt: TGTGCCAGCAGCTTAGACCCTACAGGGTCGACCATCGACTCACCCCTCCACTTT
CDR3aa: CASSLDPTGSTIDSPLHF

d_gene: -
v_gene: TRBV10-3
j_gene: TRBJ2-6
abundance: -
CDR3nt: TGTGCCATCAGTGACAGGGATGGGGCCAACGTCCTGACTTTC
CDR3aa: CAISDRDGANVLTF

d_gene: TRBD1
v_gene: TRBV5-1
j_gene: TRBJ2-2
abundance: once
CDR3nt: TGCGCCAGCAGCCGGGACAGGGGGACCGGGGAGCTGTTTTTT
CDR3aa: CASSRDRGTGELFF

d_gene: TRBD1
v_gene: TRBV9
j_gene: TRBJ2-6
abundance: -
CDR3nt: TGTGCCAGCAGCGTAGTCACAGGGGGCTTTGGGGCCAACGTCCTGACTTTC
CDR3aa: CASSVVTGGFGANVLTF

d_gene: -
v_gene: TRBV5-6
j_gene: TRBJ2-7
abundance: -
CDR3nt: TGTGCCAGCAGCTTGGTGACCCCCGGGGAGCAGTACTTC
CDR3aa: CASSLVTPGEQYF

d_gene: -
v_gene: TRBV11-2
j_gene: TRBJ2-7
abundance: -
CDR3nt: TGTGCCAGCAGCTTATTTGGTAGCGTTAGCTACGAGCAGTACTTC
CDR3aa: CASSLFGSVSYEQYF

d_gene: -
v_gene: TRBV5-1
j_gene: TRBJ2-3
abundance: -
CDR3nt: TGCGCCAGCAGCCGCGTCGGGGAATCCACAGATACGCAGTATTTT
CDR3aa: CASSRVGESTDTQYF

d_gene: -
v_gene: TRBV10-1
j_gene: TRBJ2-1
abundance: few
CDR3nt: TGCGCCAGCAGTGAGTCGAGGTTCGGTGAGCAGTTCTTC
CDR3aa: CASSESRFGEQFF

d_gene: TRBD2
v_gene: TRBV3-1/TRBV3-2
j_gene: TRBJ2-1
abundance: -
CDR3nt: TGTGCCAGCAGCCAAGTAGCCGGGACTAGCAGGGATGAGCAGTTCTTC
CDR3aa: CASSQVAGTSRDEQFF

d_gene: -
v_gene: TRBV5-1
j_gene: TRBJ1-4
abundance: -
CDR3nt: TGCGCCAGCAGCTTGGGGACAGAGAATAATGAAAAACTGTTTTTT
CDR3aa: CASSLGTENNEKLFF

d_gene: -
v_gene: TRBV28
j_gene: TRBJ2-7
abundance: -
CDR3nt: TGTGCCAGCAGGGGGGGGACACCGAGGCGATACTTC
CDR3aa: CASRGGTPRRYF

d_gene: TRBD1
v_gene: TRBV2
j_gene: TRBJ2-7
abundance: -
CDR3nt: TGTGCCAGCAGTGGACAGGGGGCGGGAAACGAGCAGTACTTC
CDR3aa: CASSGQGAGNEQYF

d_gene: -
v_gene: TRBV4-3
j_gene: TRBJ1-2
abundance: -
CDR3nt: TGCGCCAGCAGCCAAGATTTGAGCAACTATGGCTACACCTTC
CDR3aa: CASSQDLSNYGYTF

d_gene: -
v_gene: TRBV19
j_gene: TRBJ1-2
abundance: few
CDR3nt: TGTGCCAGTAGCCCAGGGTACTATGGCTACACCTTC
CDR3aa: CASSPGYYGYTF

d_gene: TRBD1
v_gene: TRBV28
j_gene: TRBJ2-3
abundance: -
CDR3nt: TGTGCCAGCGTGTCCCGGACAGGCGATCTCACAGATACGCAGTATTTT
CDR3aa: CASVSRTGDLTDTQYF